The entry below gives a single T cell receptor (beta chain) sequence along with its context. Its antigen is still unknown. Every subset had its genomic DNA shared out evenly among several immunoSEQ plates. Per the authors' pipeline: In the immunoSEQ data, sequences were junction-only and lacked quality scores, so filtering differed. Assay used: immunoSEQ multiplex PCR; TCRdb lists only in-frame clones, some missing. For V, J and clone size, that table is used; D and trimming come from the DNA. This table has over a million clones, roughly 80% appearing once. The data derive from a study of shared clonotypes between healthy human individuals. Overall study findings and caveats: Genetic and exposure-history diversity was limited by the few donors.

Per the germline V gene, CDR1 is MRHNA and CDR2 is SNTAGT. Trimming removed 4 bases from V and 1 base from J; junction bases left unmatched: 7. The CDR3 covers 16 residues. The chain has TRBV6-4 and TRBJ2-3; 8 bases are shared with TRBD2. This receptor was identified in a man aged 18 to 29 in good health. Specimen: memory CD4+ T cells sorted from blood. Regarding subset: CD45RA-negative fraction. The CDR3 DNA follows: TGTGCCAGCAGTGTGCGCCCCGGGGGGGGCACAGATACGCAGTATTTT. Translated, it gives CASSVRPGGGTDTQYF.